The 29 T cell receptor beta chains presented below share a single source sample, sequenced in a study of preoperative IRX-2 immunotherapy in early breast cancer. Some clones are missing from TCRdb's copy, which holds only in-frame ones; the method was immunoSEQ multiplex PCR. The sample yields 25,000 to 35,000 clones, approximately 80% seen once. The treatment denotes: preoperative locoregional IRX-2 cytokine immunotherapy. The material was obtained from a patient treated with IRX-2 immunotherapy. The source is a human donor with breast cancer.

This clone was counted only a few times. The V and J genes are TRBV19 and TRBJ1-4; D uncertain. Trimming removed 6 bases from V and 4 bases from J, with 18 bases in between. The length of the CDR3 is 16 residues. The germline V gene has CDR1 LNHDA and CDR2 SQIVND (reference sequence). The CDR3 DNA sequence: TGTGCCAGTAGCGGCTTTTCTTCGGGTGGTAATGAAAAACTGTTTTTT. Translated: CASSGFSSGGNEKLFF.

CDR3: CATILHGANTEAFF. The CDR3 region has the DNA TGTGCCACCATACTACACGGAGCGAACACTGAAGCTTTCTTT. The rearrangement uses TRBV6-8 and TRBJ1-1; no clear D gene. There are 14 residues in the CDR3. Germline V gives CDR1 MNHGY, CDR2 SAAAGT. V was trimmed by 10 bases and J by 1 base, leaving 16 bases between them.

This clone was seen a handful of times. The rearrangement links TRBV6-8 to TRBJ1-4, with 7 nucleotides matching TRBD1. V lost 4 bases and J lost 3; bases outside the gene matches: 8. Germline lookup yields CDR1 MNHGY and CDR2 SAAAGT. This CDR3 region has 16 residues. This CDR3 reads CASSSLTGRANEKLFF. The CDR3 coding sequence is TGTGCCAGCAGTTCTCTGACAGGGCGGGCTAATGAAAAACTGTTTTTT.

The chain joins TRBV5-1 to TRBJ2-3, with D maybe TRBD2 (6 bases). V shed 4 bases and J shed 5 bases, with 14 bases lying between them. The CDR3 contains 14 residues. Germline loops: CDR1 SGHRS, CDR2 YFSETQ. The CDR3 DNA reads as TGCGCCAGCAGCGCAGGGACTCGGAAAGATACGCAGTATTTT. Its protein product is CASSAGTRKDTQYF. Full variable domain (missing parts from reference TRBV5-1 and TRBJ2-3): KAGVTQTPRYLIKTRGQQVTLSCSPISGHRSVSWYQQTPGQGLQFLFEYFSETQRNKGNFPGRFSGRQFSNSRSEMNVSTLELGDSALYLCASSAGTRKDTQYFGPGTRLTVL.

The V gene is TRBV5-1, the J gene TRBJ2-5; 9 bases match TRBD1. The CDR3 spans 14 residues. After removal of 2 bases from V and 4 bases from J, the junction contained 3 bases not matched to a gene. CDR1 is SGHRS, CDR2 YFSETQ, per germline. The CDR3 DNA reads TGCGCCAGCAGCTTCCGGGACAGGGCAGAGACCCAGTACTTC. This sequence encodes CASSFRDRAETQYF.

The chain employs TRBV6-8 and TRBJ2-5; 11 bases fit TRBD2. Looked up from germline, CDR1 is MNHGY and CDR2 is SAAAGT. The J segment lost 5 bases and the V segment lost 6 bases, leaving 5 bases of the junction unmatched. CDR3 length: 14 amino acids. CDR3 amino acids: CASRLAGVRETQYF. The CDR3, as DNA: TGTGCCAGCAGACTAGCGGGGGTGCGGGAGACCCAGTACTTC.

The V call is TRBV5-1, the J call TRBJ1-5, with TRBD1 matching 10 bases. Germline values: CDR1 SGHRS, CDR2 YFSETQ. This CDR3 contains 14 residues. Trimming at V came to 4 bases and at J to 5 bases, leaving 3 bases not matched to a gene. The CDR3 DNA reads TGCGCCAGCAGCCGGGACAGGGGAGATCAGCCCCAGCATTTT. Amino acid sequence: CASSRDRGDQPQHF.

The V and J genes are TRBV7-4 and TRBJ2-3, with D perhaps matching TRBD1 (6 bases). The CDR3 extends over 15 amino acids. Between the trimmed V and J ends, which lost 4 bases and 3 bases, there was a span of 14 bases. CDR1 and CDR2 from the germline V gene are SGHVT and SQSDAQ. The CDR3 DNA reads TGTGCCAGCAGCTCGCAGGGGCTGGGGACAGATACGCAGTATTTT. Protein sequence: CASSSQGLGTDTQYF.

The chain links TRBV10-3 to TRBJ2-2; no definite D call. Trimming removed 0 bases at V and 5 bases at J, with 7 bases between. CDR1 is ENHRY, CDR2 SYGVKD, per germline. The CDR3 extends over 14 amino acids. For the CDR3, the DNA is TGTGCCATCAGTGAGTCCCCCGGGACCGGGGAGCTGTTTTTT. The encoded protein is CAISESPGTGELFF.

The CDR3, as DNA: TGTGCCAGCAGCCCGGGACAGGGTGGAGTAGCAGATACGCAGTATTTT. Its translation: CASSPGQGGVADTQYF. The rearrangement uses TRBV11-3 and TRBJ2-3, with TRBD1 matching 9 bases. This CDR3 region has 16 residues. The V gene's germline CDR1 is SGHNT and CDR2 YENEEA. Losses at the gene ends were 5 bases for V and 4 bases for J; bases not matched to a gene: 10.

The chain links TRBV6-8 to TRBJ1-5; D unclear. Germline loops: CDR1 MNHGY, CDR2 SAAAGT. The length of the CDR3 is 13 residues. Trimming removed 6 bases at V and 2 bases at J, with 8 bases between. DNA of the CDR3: TGTGCCAGCAGCACGACTGGCAATCAGCCCCAGCATTTT. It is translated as CASSTTGNQPQHF.

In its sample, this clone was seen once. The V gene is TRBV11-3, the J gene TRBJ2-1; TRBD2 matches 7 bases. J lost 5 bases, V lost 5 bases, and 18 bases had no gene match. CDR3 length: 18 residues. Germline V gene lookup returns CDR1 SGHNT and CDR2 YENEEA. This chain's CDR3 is CASSLGRETLLGHNEQFF. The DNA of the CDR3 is TGTGCCAGCAGCCTCGGGCGGGAGACCCTACTGGGTCACAATGAGCAGTTCTTC.

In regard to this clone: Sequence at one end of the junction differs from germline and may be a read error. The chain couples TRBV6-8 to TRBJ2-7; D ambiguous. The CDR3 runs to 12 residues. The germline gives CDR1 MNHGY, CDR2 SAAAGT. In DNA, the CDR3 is TGTGCCAGCAGTAACTCCGCCTACGAGCAGTACTTC. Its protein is CASSNSAYEQYF.

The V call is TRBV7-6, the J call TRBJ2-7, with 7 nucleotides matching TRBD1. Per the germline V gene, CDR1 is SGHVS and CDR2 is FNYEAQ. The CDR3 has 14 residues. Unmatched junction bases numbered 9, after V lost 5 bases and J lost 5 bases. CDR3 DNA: TGTGCCAGCAGCCCGACAGGGAATTTACACGAGCAGTACTTC. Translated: CASSPTGNLHEQYF.

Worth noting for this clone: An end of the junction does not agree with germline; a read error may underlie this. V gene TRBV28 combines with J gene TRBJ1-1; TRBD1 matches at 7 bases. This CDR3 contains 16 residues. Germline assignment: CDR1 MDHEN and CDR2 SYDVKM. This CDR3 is CASTPTQGGRRTEVFF. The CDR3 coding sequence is TGTGCCAGCACCCCGACCCAGGGGGGAAGGAGAACTGAAGTTTTCTTT. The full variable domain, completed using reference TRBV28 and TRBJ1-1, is DVKVTQSSRYLVKRTGEKVFLECVQDMDHENMFWYRQDPGLGLRLIYFSYDVKMKEKGDIPEGYSVSREKKERFSLILESASTNQTSMYLCASTPTQGGRRTEVFFGQGTRLTVV.

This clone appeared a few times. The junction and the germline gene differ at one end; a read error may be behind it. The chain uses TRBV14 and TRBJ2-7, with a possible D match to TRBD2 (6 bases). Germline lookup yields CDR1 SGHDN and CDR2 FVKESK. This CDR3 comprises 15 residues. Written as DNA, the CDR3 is TGTGCCAGCAGTCAAGGTTCGGGGACTTTCTACGAGCAGTACTTC. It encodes CASSQGSGTFYEQYF.

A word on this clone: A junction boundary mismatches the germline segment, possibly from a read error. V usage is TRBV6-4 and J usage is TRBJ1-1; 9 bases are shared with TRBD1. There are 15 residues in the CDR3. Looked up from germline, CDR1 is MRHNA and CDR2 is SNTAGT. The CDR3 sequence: CAISVGDRGWTEAFF. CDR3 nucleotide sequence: TGTGCCATCAGTGTAGGCGACAGGGGGTGGACTGAAGCTTTCTTT.

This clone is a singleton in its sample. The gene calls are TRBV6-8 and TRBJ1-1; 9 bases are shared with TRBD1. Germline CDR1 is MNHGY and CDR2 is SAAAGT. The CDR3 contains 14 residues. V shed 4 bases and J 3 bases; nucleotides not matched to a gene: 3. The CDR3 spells CASSSTGGYTEAFF. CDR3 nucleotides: TGTGCCAGCAGTTCTACAGGGGGCTACACTGAAGCTTTCTTT.

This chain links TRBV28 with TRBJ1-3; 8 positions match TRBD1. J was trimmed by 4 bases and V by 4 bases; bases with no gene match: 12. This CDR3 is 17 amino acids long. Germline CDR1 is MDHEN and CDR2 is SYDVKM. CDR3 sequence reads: CASSSRTGGLEGNTIYF. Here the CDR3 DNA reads TGTGCCAGCAGTTCCAGAACAGGGGGTCTAGAGGGAAACACCATATATTTT.

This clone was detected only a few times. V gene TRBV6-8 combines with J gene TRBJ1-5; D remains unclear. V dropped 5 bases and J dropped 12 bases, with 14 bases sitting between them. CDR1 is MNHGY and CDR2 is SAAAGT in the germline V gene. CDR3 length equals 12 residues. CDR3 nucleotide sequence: TGTGCCAGCAGTGCTGACGGTTTAAACCAGCATTTT. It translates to CASSADGLNQHF.

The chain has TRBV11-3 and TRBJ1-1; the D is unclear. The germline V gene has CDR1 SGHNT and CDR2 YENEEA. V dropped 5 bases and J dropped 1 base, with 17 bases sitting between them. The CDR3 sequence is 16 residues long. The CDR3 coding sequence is TGTGCCAGCAGCCCACGACGGTTGGTTAAGAACACTGAAGCTTTCTTT. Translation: CASSPRRLVKNTEAFF.

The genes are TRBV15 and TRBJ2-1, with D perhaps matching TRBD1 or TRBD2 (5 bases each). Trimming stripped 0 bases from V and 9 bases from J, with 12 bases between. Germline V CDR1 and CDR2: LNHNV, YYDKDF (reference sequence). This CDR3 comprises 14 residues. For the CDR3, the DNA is TGTGCCACCAGCAGAGAGATAGGGGAGACTGAGCAGTTCTTC. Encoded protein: CATSREIGETEQFF.

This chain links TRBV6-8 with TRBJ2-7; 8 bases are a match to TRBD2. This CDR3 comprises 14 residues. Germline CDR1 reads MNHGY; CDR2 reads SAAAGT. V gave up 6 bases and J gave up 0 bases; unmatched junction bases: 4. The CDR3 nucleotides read TGTGCCAGCAGACTTAGCGGGATCTCCTACGAGCAGTACTTC. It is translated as CASRLSGISYEQYF.

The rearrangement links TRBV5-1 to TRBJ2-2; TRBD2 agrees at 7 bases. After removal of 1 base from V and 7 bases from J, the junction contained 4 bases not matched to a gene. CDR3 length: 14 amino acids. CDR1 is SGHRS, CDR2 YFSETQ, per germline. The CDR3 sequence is CASSLIGGSGELFF. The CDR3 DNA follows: TGCGCCAGCAGCTTGATAGGCGGGAGCGGGGAGCTGTTTTTT.

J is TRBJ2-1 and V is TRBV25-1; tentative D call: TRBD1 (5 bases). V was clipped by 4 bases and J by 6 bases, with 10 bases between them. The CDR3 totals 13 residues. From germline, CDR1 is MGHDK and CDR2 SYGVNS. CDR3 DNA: TGTGCCAGCAGTGGACAGAACCTCAATGAGCAGTTCTTC. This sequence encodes CASSGQNLNEQFF.

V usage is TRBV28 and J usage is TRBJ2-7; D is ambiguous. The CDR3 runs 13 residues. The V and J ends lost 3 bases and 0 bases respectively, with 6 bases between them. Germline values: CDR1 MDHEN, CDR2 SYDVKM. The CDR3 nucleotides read TGTGCCAGCAGTTTTGGCAGCTCCTACGAGCAGTACTTC. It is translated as CASSFGSSYEQYF. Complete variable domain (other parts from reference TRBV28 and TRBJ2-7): DVKVTQSSRYLVKRTGEKVFLECVQDMDHENMFWYRQDPGLGLRLIYFSYDVKMKEKGDIPEGYSVSREKKERFSLILESASTNQTSMYLCASSFGSSYEQYFGPGTRLTVT.

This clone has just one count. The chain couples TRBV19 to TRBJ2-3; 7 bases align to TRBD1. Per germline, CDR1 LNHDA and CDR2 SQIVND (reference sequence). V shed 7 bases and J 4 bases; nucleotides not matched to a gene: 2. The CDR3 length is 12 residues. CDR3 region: CASTDRADTQYF. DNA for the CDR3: TGTGCCAGTACCGACAGGGCAGATACGCAGTATTTT.

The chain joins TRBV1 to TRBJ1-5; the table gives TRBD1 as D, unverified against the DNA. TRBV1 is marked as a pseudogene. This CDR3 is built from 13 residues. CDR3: CASSQGRAQPQHF. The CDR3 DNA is TGCGCCAGCAGCCAAGGCAGGGCTCAGCCCCAGCATTTT.

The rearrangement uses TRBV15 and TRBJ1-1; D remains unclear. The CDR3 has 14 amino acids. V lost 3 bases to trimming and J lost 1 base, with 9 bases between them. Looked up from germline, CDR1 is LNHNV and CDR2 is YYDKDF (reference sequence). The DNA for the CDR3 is TGTGCCACCAGCAGTAACCGTGAGAACACTGAAGCTTTCTTT. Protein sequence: CATSSNRENTEAFF.